These T cell receptor beta chains were read from a single sample in a study of T cell responses to AZD1222 COVID-19 vaccine. Profiling relied on immunoSEQ multiplex PCR, and the TCRdb table lists in-frame clones only, not all of them. This sample has roughly 160,000 clones; 88% occur once, and the top ten carry more than 4%. The specimen comprised peripheral blood, sampled 28 days after the second AZD1222 dose. The receptors here all came from an adult who received the AZD1222 COVID-19 vaccine. Both conserved end residues are part of each CDR3. The order of the fields is J gene, V gene, clone size, D gene, CDR3 protein, CDR3 DNA. D genes are given only for firm matches. The listing skips clone size in some rows; elsewhere it reads once, few, many or a size class.

TRBJ2-5 | TRBV30 | - | - | CAWSDMAAETQYF | TGTGCCTGGAGTGACATGGCCGCCGAGACCCAGTACTTC
TRBJ1-6 | TRBV30 | - | - | CAWSGESSYNSPLHF | TGTGCCTGGAGTGGGGAGAGCTCCTATAATTCACCCCTCCACTTT
TRBJ2-7 | TRBV6-5 | - | - | CASGRGVLYEQYF | TGTGCCAGCGGGAGAGGGGTTCTCTACGAGCAGTACTTC
TRBJ2-3 | TRBV19 | - | - | CASSFEQGTQYF | TGTGCCAGTAGTTTCGAACAGGGTACGCAGTATTTT
TRBJ2-5 | TRBV5-1 | - | - | CASSPKYQETQYF | TGCGCCAGCAGCCCAAAGTACCAAGAGACCCAGTACTTC
TRBJ2-1 | TRBV2 | - | TRBD2 | CASIRGGESYNEQFF | TGTGCCAGCATCCGGGGGGGCGAGTCCTACAATGAGCAGTTCTTC
TRBJ1-2 | TRBV5-1 | - | TRBD1 | CASSLQTGADYGYTF | TGCGCCAGCAGCTTGCAGACAGGGGCGGACTATGGCTACACCTTC
TRBJ1-5 | TRBV9 | - | - | CASSVDAGAQPQHF | TGTGCCAGCAGCGTAGATGCGGGGGCACAGCCCCAGCATTTT
TRBJ1-2 | TRBV6-1 | once | TRBD1 | CASRPGGADYGYTF | TGTGCCAGCAGGCCAGGGGGCGCAGACTATGGCTACACCTTC
TRBJ1-2 | TRBV3-1/TRBV3-2 | - | - | CASSHLDTLKSGYTF | TGTGCCAGCAGCCACCTGGACACACTAAAATCCGGCTACACCTTC
TRBJ1-2 | TRBV29-1 | - | TRBD1 | CSVEVRGDRVDGYTF | TGCAGCGTTGAAGTTAGGGGGGACAGGGTTGATGGCTACACCTTC
TRBJ1-2 | TRBV3-1/TRBV3-2 | - | - | CASSQGPGSSYGYTF | TGTGCCAGCAGCCAGGGGCCGGGTTCCTCCTATGGCTACACCTTC
TRBJ1-4 | TRBV9 | once | - | CASSPTATNEKLFF | TGTGCCAGCAGTCCCACTGCAACTAATGAAAAACTGTTTTTT
TRBJ1-1 | TRBV27 | - | - | CASRSFGNTEAFF | TGTGCCAGCAGATCATTTGGGAACACTGAAGCTTTCTTT
TRBJ2-7 | TRBV2 | few | TRBD1 | CASSFDRGGYEQYF | TGTGCCAGCAGTTTTGACAGGGGTGGGTACGAGCAGTACTTC
TRBJ1-2 | TRBV7-2 | once | - | CASTVDGFNYGYTF | TGTGCCAGCACCGTTGACGGATTTAACTATGGCTACACCTTC
TRBJ1-6 | TRBV21-1 | - | - | CASSPCLTGSPLHF | TGTGCCAGCAGCCCGTGCTTGACTGGTTCACCCCTCCACTTT
TRBJ1-1 | TRBV6-4 | - | - | CASSDSYGGVAFF | TGTGCCAGCAGTGACTCGTACGGAGGGGTAGCTTTCTTT
TRBJ1-4 | TRBV6-5 | - | - | CASSYGTSNEKLFF | TGTGCCAGCAGTTACGGGACAAGTAATGAAAAACTGTTTTTT
TRBJ1-6 | TRBV20-1 | - | TRBD1 | CSASPGQGYNSPLHF | TGCAGTGCTAGTCCCGGACAGGGTTATAATTCACCCCTCCACTTT
TRBJ2-4 | TRBV4-3 | - | - | CASSQDGLAKNIQYF | TGCGCCAGCAGCCAAGATGGTCTAGCCAAAAACATTCAGTACTTC
TRBJ1-5 | TRBV4-2 | - | - | CASSQEVGNQPQHF | TGTGCCAGCAGCCAAGAGGTCGGCAATCAGCCCCAGCATTTT
TRBJ2-1 | TRBV5-1 | once | TRBD1 | CASSLGQGWEQFF | TGCGCCAGCAGCTTGGGACAGGGGTGGGAGCAGTTCTTC
TRBJ1-2 | TRBV30 | - | - | CAWSSGVGGYTF | TGTGCCTGGAGTTCGGGTGTTGGAGGCTACACCTTC
TRBJ1-5 | TRBV7-2 | - | - | CASSLVGGNQPQHF | TGTGCCAGCAGCTTAGTCGGGGGAAATCAGCCCCAGCATTTT
TRBJ1-4 | TRBV5-1 | once | - | CASSLSGSSAEKLFF | TGCGCCAGCAGCTTGTCTGGGAGCTCTGCTGAAAAACTGTTTTTT
TRBJ2-5 | TRBV5-4 | - | TRBD1 | CASSRTGSETQYF | TGTGCCAGCAGCCGGACAGGGAGTGAGACCCAGTACTTC
TRBJ1-1 | TRBV5-1 | - | - | CASSLRELRSTEAFF | TGCGCCAGCAGCTTGAGAGAGCTTCGTAGCACTGAAGCTTTCTTT
TRBJ2-2 | TRBV29-1 | - | - | CSVVPGPTNTGELFF | TGCAGCGTGGTGCCGGGACCTACGAACACCGGGGAGCTGTTTTTT
TRBJ2-5 | TRBV2 | - | - | CASSDRGETQYF | TGTGCCAGCAGTGACAGGGGAGAGACCCAGTACTTC
TRBJ1-6 | TRBV6-1 | - | - | CASSEADFNSPLHF | TGTGCCAGCAGTGAAGCGGATTTTAACTCACCCCTCCACTTT
TRBJ2-3 | TRBV29-1 | once | TRBD2 | CSVDAGGGTDTQYF | TGCAGCGTTGACGCGGGGGGGGGAACAGATACGCAGTATTTT
TRBJ1-6 | TRBV7-6 | - | - | CASSLGHRRNSPLHF | TGTGCCAGCAGCTTAGGGCACCGGAGGAATTCACCCCTCCACTTT
TRBJ1-6 | TRBV2 | - | TRBD1 | CASRGGTGANSPLHF | TGTGCCAGCAGGGGCGGGACAGGCGCTAATTCACCCCTCCACTTT
TRBJ1-2 | TRBV30 | - | TRBD1 | CAWRRDRPYGYTF | TGTGCCTGGAGGAGGGACAGGCCCTATGGCTACACCTTC
TRBJ1-1 | TRBV7-9 | - | - | CASSPTENTEAFF | TGTGCCAGCAGCCCTACAGAGAACACTGAAGCTTTCTTT
TRBJ1-2 | TRBV27 | - | TRBD1 | CASTPLGTAANYGYTF | TGTGCCAGCACCCCACTAGGGACAGCAGCTAACTATGGCTACACCTTC
TRBJ1-1 | TRBV7-2 | - | TRBD1 | CASNADRGDTEAFF | TGTGCCAGCAACGCGGACAGGGGTGACACTGAAGCTTTCTTT
TRBJ1-1 | TRBV30 | once | - | CAWTSVRGAEAFF | TGTGCCTGGACCTCGGTCCGGGGTGCTGAAGCTTTCTTT